The 15 T cell receptor beta chains reported below all come from one sample, sequenced in a study of cytomegalovirus exposure and HLA in healthy donors (dated by TCRdb to 2016 to 2017). The library came from the immunoSEQ multiplex PCR assay. For the multiplex PCR, a mixture combining 60 forward primers for TCR Vbeta segments and 13 reverse primers for TCR Jbeta segments was used. TCRdb limited this immuneACCESS table to in-frame rearrangements with V and J called. A share of clones is missing; checked studies link under half to unresolved V genes, and the rest is unexplained. This sample has about 160,000 clones in its table, and 75% to 85% of those were observed once. Roughly 5% of the sample lies in the top ten. Sequences were obtained from PBMCs. The receptors shown here come from a man aged 30-40 years in good health and CMV-seronegative.

With respect to this clone: Additional DNA sequences in this sample encode the identical CDR3. The chain combines TRBV5-6 with TRBJ2-7, with D uncertain. Looked up from germline, CDR1 is SGHDT and CDR2 is YYEEEE. This CDR3 region has 12 residues. Deletions cut 3 bases from V and 0 bases from J, with 4 bases between. CDR3 sequence: CASSSSSYEQYF. As DNA, the CDR3 is TGTGCCAGCAGCTCCTCCTCCTACGAGCAGTACTTC.

This clone was recorded a few times. The J gene is TRBJ1-3, the V gene TRBV10-3; D unclear. This CDR3 comprises 11 residues. Trimming removed 9 bases at V and 3 bases at J, with 6 bases between. Germline CDR1 ENHRY, CDR2 SYGVKD. CDR3 amino acids: CAIQDGNTIYF. DNA of the CDR3: TGTGCCATTCAGGATGGAAACACCATATATTTT.

This chain connects TRBV9 to TRBJ1-4, with 7 bases matching TRBD1. CDR3 size: 16 residues. The V gene end was trimmed by 0 bases and the J gene end by 7 bases; junction bases not matched to a gene: 9. Looked up from germline, CDR1 is SGDLS and CDR2 is YYNGEE. The CDR3 here is CASSVGGGASGEKLFF. The CDR3 DNA follows: TGTGCCAGCAGCGTAGGAGGGGGCGCGTCTGGTGAAAAACTGTTTTTT. The full variable domain, in which reference TRBV9 and TRBJ1-4 provide the parts outside the CDR3, is DSGVTQTPKHLITATGQRVTLRCSPRSGDLSVYWYQQSLDQGLQFLIQYYNGEERAKGNILERFSAQQFPDLHSELNLSSLELGDSALYFCASSVGGGASGEKLFFGSGTQLSVL.

V gene TRBV27 combines with J gene TRBJ2-5, with 7 nucleotides matching TRBD1. The J call is in doubt because the DNA end fits TRBJ2-7 better. Germline V gene sequence: CDR1 MNHEY, CDR2 SMNVEV (reference sequence). The CDR3 loop spans 15 amino acids. CDR3 sequence reads: CASSLPGQRPYEQYF. CDR3 DNA sequence: TGTGCCAGCAGCCTCCCGGGACAGCGACCCTACGAGCAGTACTTC.

This chain uses TRBV29-1 with TRBJ2-3; 14 bases line up with TRBD2. The V gene end was trimmed by 6 bases and the J gene end by 5 bases; junction bases not matched to a gene: 1. Germline V gene sequence: CDR1 SQVTM, CDR2 ANQGSEA. This CDR3 region has 13 residues. The CDR3 DNA reads as TGCAGCGTAGGACTAGCGGGGGGAGATACGCAGTATTTT. It translates to CSVGLAGGDTQYF.

J is TRBJ2-1 and V is TRBV19; TRBD1 matches 7 bases. This CDR3 has 14 residues. The junction had 6 bases not matched to a gene; V was cut back by 1 base and J by 9 bases. CDR1 is LNHDA, CDR2 SQIVND, per germline (reference sequence). CDR3 amino acids: CASSIVARGPEQFF. As DNA, the CDR3 is TGTGCCAGTAGTATAGTGGCGAGGGGGCCTGAGCAGTTCTTC.

The CDR3 DNA sequence: TGTGCCACCAGCAGAACGGACTTTTCTGGGGCCAACGTCCTGACTTTC. It specifies CATSRTDFSGANVLTF. The genes are TRBV15 and TRBJ2-6; a weak D match, TRBD2 (5 bases). V was clipped by 2 bases and J by 1 base, with 9 bases between them. Looked up from germline, CDR1 is LNHNV and CDR2 is YYDKDF (reference sequence). There are 16 residues in the CDR3.

The CDR3 loop reads CAISEGEGSYNEQFF. The CDR3 nucleotides are TGTGCCATCAGTGAGGGGGAGGGGAGCTACAATGAGCAGTTCTTC. The chain employs TRBV10-3 and TRBJ2-1; 7 positions agree with TRBD2. Trimming removed 2 bases from V and 3 bases from J; junction bases left unmatched: 4. Germline-derived CDR1 and CDR2 are ENHRY and SYGVKD. The CDR3 length is 15 residues.

This chain joins TRBV5-6 and TRBJ2-7, with D possibly TRBD1 on 5 matching bases. Germline lookup yields CDR1 SGHDT and CDR2 YYEEEE. The V gene lost 3 bases and the J gene lost 2 bases, with 15 bases spanning the gap. The CDR3 totals 15 residues. This CDR3 reads CASSSAGKMAYEQYF. The CDR3 DNA is TGTGCCAGCAGCTCCGCAGGGAAGATGGCCTACGAGCAGTACTTC.

The chain recombines TRBV18 with TRBJ2-7, with TRBD2 identical over 13 bases. Per germline, CDR1 KGHSH and CDR2 LQKENI. The CDR3 runs to 17 residues. J gave up 5 bases and V 3 bases, and 10 bases lay outside the gene matches. CDR3: CASSPGLAGEVGDEQYF. The DNA for the CDR3 is TGTGCCAGCTCACCTGGACTAGCGGGAGAAGTAGGGGACGAGCAGTACTTC.

V and J are TRBV28 and TRBJ2-3, with D tentatively TRBD1 (6 bases). CDR1 is MDHEN and CDR2 is SYDVKM in the germline V gene. Trimming cost V 2 bases and J 6 bases, with 12 bases left between them. The CDR3 covers 14 residues. The CDR3 DNA follows: TGTGCCAGCAGTTTAGGTTACAGGGCGGATACGCAGTATTTT. It translates to CASSLGYRADTQYF.

This sequence joins TRBV13 and TRBJ2-1; 7 bases line up with TRBD2. J lost 5 bases, V lost 0 bases, and 7 bases had no gene match. Germline-derived CDR1 and CDR2 are PRHDT and FYEKMQ (reference sequence). The CDR3 sequence is 16 residues long. This chain's CDR3 is CASSLGRASGDNEQFF. CDR3 nucleotides: TGTGCCAGCAGCTTAGGCCGGGCTAGCGGAGACAATGAGCAGTTCTTC. The complete variable domain, with remaining parts taken from reference TRBV13 and TRBJ2-1, reads AAGVIQSPRHLIKEKRETATLKCYPIPRHDTVYWYQQGPGQDPQFLISFYEKMQSDKGSIPDRFSAQQFSDYHSELNMSSLELGDSALYFCASSLGRASGDNEQFFGPGTRLTVL.

The chain combines TRBV13 with TRBJ2-7; D is possibly TRBD2 (5 bases). V lost 1 base, J lost 3 bases, and 10 bases lay in between. The CDR3 extends over 14 amino acids. The germline gives CDR1 PRHDT, CDR2 FYEKMQ (reference sequence). The CDR3 loop reads CASSLVLRVYEQYF. The DNA of the CDR3 is TGTGCCAGCAGCTTAGTACTGAGGGTCTACGAGCAGTACTTC. Drawing the rest from reference TRBV13 and TRBJ2-7, the complete variable domain is AAGVIQSPRHLIKEKRETATLKCYPIPRHDTVYWYQQGPGQDPQFLISFYEKMQSDKGSIPDRFSAQQFSDYHSELNMSSLELGDSALYFCASSLVLRVYEQYFGPGTRLTVT.

V gene TRBV7-8 combines with J gene TRBJ2-2; D ambiguous. V dropped 3 bases and J dropped 0 bases, with 8 bases sitting between them. Germline assignment: CDR1 SGHVS and CDR2 FQNEAQ. This CDR3 contains 15 residues. The CDR3 DNA follows: TGTGCCAGCAGCTTGCGATCCGCGAACACCGGGGAGCTGTTTTTT. Its protein is CASSLRSANTGELFF.

The chain combines TRBV30 with TRBJ1-5; D is ambiguous. Germline CDR1 GTSNPN, CDR2 SVGIG (reference sequence). V was cut by 2 bases and J by 11 bases, with 19 bases left in between. The CDR3 runs 14 residues. CDR3 loop: CAWSISRGTSAQHF. As DNA, the CDR3 is TGTGCCTGGAGTATTTCCAGAGGTACCTCGGCCCAGCATTTT.